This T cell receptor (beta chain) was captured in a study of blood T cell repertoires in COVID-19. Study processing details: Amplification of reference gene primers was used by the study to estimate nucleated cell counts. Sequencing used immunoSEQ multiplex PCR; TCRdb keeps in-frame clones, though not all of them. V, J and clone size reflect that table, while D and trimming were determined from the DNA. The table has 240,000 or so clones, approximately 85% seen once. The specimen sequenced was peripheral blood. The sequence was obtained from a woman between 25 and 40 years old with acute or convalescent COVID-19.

Written as DNA, the CDR3 is TGTGCCACCAGTGACCCCTCGGGACTAGATGGCGGGGAGCTGTTTTTT. This encodes CATSDPSGLDGGELFF. The V call is TRBV24-1, the J call TRBJ2-2; 8 nucleotides agree with TRBD2. J gave up 7 bases and V 4 bases, and 10 bases lay outside the gene matches. This CDR3 contains 16 residues. Germline V lookup: CDR1 KGHDR, CDR2 SFDVKD.